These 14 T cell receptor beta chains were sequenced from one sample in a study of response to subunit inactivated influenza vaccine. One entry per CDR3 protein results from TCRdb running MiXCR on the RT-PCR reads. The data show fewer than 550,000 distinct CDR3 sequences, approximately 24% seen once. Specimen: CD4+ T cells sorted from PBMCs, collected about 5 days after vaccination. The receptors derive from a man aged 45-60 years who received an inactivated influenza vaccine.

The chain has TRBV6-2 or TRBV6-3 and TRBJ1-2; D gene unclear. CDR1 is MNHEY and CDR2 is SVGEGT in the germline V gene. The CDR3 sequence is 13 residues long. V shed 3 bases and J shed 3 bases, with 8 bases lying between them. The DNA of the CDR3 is TGTGCCAGCAGTTATCAGAGTTACTATGGCTACACCTTC. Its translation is CASSYQSYYGYTF.

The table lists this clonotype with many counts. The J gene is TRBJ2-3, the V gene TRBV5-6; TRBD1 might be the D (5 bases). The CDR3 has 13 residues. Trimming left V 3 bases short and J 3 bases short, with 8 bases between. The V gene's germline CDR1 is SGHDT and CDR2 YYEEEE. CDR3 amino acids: CASSSPGTDTQYF. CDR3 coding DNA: TGTGCCAGCAGCTCACCAGGGACAGATACGCAGTATTTT.

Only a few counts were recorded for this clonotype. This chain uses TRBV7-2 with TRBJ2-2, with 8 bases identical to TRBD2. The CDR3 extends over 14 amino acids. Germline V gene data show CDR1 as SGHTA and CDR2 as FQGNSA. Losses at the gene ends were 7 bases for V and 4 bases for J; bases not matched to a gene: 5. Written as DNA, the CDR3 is TGTGCCAGCACAGAACGGGAGGGCACCGGGGAGCTGTTTTTT. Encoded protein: CASTEREGTGELFF.

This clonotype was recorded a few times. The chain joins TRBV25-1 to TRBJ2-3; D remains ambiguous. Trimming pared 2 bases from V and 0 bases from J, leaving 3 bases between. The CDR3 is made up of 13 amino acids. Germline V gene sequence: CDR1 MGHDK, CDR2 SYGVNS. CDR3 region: CASSERSTDTQYF. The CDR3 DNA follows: TGTGCCAGCAGTGAACGGAGCACAGATACGCAGTATTTT. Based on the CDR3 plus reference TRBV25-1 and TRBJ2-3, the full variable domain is EADIYQTPRYLVIGTGKKITLECSQTMGHDKMYWYQQDPGMELHLIHYSYGVNSTEKGDLSSESTVSRIRTEHFPLTLESARPSHTSQYLCASSERSTDTQYFGPGTRLTVL.

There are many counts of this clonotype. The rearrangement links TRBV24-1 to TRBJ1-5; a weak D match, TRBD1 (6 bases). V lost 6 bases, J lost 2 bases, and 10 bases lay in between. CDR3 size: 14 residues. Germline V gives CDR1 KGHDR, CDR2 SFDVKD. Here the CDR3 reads CATSQSGGNQPQHF. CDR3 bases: TGTGCCACCAGTCAGTCAGGGGGCAATCAGCCCCAGCATTTT.

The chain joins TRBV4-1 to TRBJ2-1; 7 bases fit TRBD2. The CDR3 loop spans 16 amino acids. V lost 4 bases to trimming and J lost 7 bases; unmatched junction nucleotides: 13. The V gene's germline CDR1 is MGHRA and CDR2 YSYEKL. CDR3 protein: CASSRVAGVARNEQFF. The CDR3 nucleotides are TGCGCCAGCAGCCGCGTCGCGGGAGTGGCGAGAAATGAGCAGTTCTTC.

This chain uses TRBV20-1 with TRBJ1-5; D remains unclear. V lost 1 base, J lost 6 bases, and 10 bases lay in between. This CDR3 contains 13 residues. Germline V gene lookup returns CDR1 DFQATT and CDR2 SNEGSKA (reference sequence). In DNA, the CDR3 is TGCAGTGCTAGAGGTACCGGCGGTCAGCCCCAGCATTTT. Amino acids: CSARGTGGQPQHF.

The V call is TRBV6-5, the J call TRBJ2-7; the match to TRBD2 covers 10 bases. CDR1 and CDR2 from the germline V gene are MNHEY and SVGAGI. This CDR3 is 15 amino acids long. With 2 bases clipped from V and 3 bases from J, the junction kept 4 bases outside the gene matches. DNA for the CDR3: TGTGCCAGCAGTTACGAACTAGCGGGGTACTACGAGCAGTACTTC. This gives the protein CASSYELAGYYEQYF.

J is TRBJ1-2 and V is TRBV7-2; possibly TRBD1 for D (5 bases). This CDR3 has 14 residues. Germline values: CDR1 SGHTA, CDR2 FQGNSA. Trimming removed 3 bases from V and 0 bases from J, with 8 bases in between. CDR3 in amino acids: CASSLRQSNYGYTF. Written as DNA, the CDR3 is TGTGCCAGCAGCTTGAGACAGTCTAACTATGGCTACACCTTC.

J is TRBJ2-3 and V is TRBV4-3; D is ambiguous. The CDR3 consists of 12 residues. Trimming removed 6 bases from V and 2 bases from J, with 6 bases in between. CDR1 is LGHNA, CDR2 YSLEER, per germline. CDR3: CASRVDTDTQYF. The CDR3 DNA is TGCGCCAGCAGGGTCGACACAGATACGCAGTATTTT.

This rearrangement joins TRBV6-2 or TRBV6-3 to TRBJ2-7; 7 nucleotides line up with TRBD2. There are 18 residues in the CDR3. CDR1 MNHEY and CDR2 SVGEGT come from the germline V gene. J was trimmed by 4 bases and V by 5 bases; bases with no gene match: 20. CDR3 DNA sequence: TGTGCCAGCAGTCAAGCCCGGGTAGCGGGTCGTTCAATATACGAGCAGTACTTC. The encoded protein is CASSQARVAGRSIYEQYF.

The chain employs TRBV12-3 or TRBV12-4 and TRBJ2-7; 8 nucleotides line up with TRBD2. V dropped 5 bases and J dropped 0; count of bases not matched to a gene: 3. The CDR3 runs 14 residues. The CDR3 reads CASSPGLVSYEQYF. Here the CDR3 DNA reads TGTGCCAGCAGTCCGGGACTAGTCTCCTACGAGCAGTACTTC.

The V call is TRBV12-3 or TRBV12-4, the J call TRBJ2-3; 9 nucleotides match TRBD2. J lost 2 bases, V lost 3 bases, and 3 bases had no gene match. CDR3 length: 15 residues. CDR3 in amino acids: CASSFAGGFTDTQYF. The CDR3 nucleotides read TGTGCCAGCAGTTTTGCGGGAGGGTTCACAGATACGCAGTATTTT.

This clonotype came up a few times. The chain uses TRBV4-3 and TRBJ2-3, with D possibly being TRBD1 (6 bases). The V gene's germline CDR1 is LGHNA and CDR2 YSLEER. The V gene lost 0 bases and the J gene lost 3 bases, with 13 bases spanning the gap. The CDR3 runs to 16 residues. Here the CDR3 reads CASSQDTGRITDTQYF. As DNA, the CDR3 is TGCGCCAGCAGCCAAGATACAGGGCGAATTACAGATACGCAGTATTTT.